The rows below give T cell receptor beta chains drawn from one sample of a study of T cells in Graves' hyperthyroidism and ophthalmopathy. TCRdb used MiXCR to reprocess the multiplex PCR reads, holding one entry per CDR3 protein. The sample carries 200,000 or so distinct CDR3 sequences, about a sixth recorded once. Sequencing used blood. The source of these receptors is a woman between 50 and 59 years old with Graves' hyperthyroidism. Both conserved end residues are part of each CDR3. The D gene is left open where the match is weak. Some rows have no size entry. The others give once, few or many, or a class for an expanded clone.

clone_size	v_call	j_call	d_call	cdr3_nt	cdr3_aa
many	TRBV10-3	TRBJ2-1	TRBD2	TGTGCCACCCTACTAGCGGGAGGGCAAAATGAGCAGTTCTTC	CATLLAGGQNEQFF
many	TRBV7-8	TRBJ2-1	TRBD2	TGTGCCAGCACCGACCGGGGTAGCGGGCCGGGTGAGCAGTTCTTC	CASTDRGSGPGEQFF
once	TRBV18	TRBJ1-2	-	TGTGCCAGCTCACCACTTCGAACGGGGACTAAAATCTATGGCTACACCTTC	CASSPLRTGTKIYGYTF
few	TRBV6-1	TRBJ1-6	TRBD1	TGTGCCAGCCAATTGAGAGACAGGGCGAATAATTCACCCCTCCACTTT	CASQLRDRANNSPLHF
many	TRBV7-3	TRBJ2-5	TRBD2	TGTGCCAGCAGCTTAACGGTGGCAGCGGGGGAGACCCAGTACTTC	CASSLTVAAGETQYF
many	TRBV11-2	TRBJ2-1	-	TGTGCCAGCAGCTTAGATATGAATGAGCAGTTCTTC	CASSLDMNEQFF
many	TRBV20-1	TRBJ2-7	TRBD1	TGCAGTGCTACCGGACAGGGGTACGTCGAGCAGTACTTC	CSATGQGYVEQYF
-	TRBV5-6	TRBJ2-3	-	TGTGCCAGCAGCTTGAGGTCCACAGATACGCAGTATTTT	CASSLRSTDTQYF
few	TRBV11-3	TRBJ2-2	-	TGTGCCAGCAGCTTCGACGGGGAGCTGTTTTTT	CASSFDGELFF
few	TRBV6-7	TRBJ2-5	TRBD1	TGTGCCAGCAGTTCGAGACAGGGGGGAGTCCAAGAGACCCAGTACTTC	CASSSRQGGVQETQYF
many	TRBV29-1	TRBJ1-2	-	TGCAGCGTTGAGCAGGCGTGGGGCTATGGCTACACCTTC	CSVEQAWGYGYTF
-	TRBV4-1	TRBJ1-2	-	TGCGCCAGCAGCCAAGATCCTTCGGGGGCGCAAATGGATGGCTACACCTTC	CASSQDPSGAQMDGYTF
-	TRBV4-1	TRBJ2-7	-	TGCGCCAGCAGCCAAACCGGAGGGGTTGGCGAGCAGTACTTC	CASSQTGGVGEQYF
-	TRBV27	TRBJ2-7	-	TGTGCCAGCAGTTTACGCGGGGTCGAGCAGTACTTC	CASSLRGVEQYF
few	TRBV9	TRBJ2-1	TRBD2	TGTGCCAGCAGCGTAAACGGGGGGGTAAACAATGAGCAGTTCTTC	CASSVNGGVNNEQFF
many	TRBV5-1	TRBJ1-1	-	TGCGCCAGCAGCACTTTGACAGGAATGAACACTGAAGCTTTCTTT	CASSTLTGMNTEAFF
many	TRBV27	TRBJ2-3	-	TGTGCCAGCAACGGTAAGGGACGAGCTACGCAGTATTTT	CASNGKGRATQYF
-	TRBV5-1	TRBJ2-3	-	TGCGCCAGCAGCTCTGGACACTACACAGATACGCAGTATTTT	CASSSGHYTDTQYF
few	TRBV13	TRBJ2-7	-	TGTGCCAGCAGCTTATTGGTGGGGGTGAGCGCCCACGCCTACGAGCAGTACTTC	CASSLLVGVSAHAYEQYF
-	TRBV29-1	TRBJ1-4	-	TGCAGCGTTGAAGATCGGGCCTCGTTAAAACTGTTTTTT	CSVEDRASLKLFF
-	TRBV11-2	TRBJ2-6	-	TGTGCCAACAGCTCACAAGACTCTGGGGCCAACGTCCTGACTTTC	CANSSQDSGANVLTF
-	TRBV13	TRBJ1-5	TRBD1	TGTGCCAGCAGCCGTGGGACAGTTAGCAATCAGCCCCAGCATTTT	CASSRGTVSNQPQHF
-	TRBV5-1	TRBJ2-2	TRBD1	TGCGCCAGCAGCGCGGGACAGGACACCGGGGAGCTGTTTTTT	CASSAGQDTGELFF
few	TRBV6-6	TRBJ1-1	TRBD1	TGTGCCAGCAGTTACACAGACAGGGGACCTGAAGCTTTCTTT	CASSYTDRGPEAFF
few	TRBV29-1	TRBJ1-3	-	TGCAGCGCTTGGGGAGGAGGCGGAAACACCATATATTTT	CSAWGGGGNTIYF
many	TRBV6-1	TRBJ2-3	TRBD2	TGTGCCAGCAGTTACTTAACACCGGGACTAAAGAGTTCAGATACGCAGTATTTT	CASSYLTPGLKSSDTQYF
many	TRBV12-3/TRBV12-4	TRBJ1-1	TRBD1	TGTGCCAGCAGTTCCACAGGGGATCGTCCTGAAGCTTTCTTT	CASSSTGDRPEAFF
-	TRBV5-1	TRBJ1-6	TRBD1	TGCGCCAGCAGCTACCGGGACAGGTTCAACTCACCCCTCCACTTT	CASSYRDRFNSPLHF
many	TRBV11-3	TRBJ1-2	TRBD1	TGTGCCAGCAGCGGCGGGGACAGCATCTATGGCTACACCTTC	CASSGGDSIYGYTF
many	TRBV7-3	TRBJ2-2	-	TGTGCCCGCGGGTGGGGGACCCTGAACACCGGGGAGCTGTTTTTT	CARGWGTLNTGELFF
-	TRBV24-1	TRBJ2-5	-	TGTGCCACCAGTGACTCCAGGGTGGGGGAGACCCAGTACTTC	CATSDSRVGETQYF
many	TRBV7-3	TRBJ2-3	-	TGTGCCAGCAGCTTAGGTTTTGACACAGATACGCAGTATTTT	CASSLGFDTDTQYF
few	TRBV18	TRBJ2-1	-	TGTGCCAGCTCACCACCGGCGGCGAGCTCCTACAATGAGCAGTTCTTC	CASSPPAASSYNEQFF
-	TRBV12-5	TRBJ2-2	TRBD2	TGTGCTAGTGGTTTTGGTCTGAAGCGGGAGATTTTTTCCGGGGAGCTGTTTTTT	CASGFGLKREIFSGELFF
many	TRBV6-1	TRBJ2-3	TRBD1	TGTGCCAGCAGCCACTTACCGGACAGGGCAACGAAGACAGATACGCAGTATTTT	CASSHLPDRATKTDTQYF
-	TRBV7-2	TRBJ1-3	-	TGTGCCAGCAGGGGGGGTATGGGCGCCATATATTTT	CASRGGMGAIYF
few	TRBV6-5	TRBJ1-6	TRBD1	TGTGCCAGCAGTTACTCCCAGGGGGAGCGACCCCTCCACTTT	CASSYSQGERPLHF
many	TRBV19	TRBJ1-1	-	TGTGCCAGTACCGGGAACACTGAAGCTTTCTTT	CASTGNTEAFF
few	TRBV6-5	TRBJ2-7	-	TGTGCCAGCAGTTACCAAGGCGGGGGCCCCTACGAGCAGTACTTC	CASSYQGGGPYEQYF
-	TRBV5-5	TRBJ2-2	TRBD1	TGTGCCAGCAGCTTGGGACAGGGGCCCGGCACCGGGGAGCTGTTTTTT	CASSLGQGPGTGELFF
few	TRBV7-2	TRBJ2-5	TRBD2	TGTGCCAGCAGCGAAAGAAGACGGGGGGGCGAGACCCAGTACTTC	CASSERRRGGETQYF
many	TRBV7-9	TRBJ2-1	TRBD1	TGTGCCAGCAGCATTGGGACAGTCTACAATGAGCAGTTCTTC	CASSIGTVYNEQFF
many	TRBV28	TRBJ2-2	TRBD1	TGTGCCAGCAGTTTAGAGGGGGCCTTGAACACCGGGGAGCTGTTTTTT	CASSLEGALNTGELFF
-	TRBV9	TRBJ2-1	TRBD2	TGTGCCAGCAGCGTACTAGCGGGAGAACTCTACAATGAGCAGTTCTTC	CASSVLAGELYNEQFF
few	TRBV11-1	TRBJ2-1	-	TGTGCCAGCAGCTCCTCTGGCGCACCTAAGAGGTTCTTC	CASSSSGAPKRFF
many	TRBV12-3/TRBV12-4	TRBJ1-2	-	TGTGCCAGCAGTCAGCAGGGCAGGAGTGGCTACACCTTC	CASSQQGRSGYTF
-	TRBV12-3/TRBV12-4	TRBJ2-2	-	TGTGCCAGCAGCCCACAGGGGAACACCGGGGAGCTGTTTTTT	CASSPQGNTGELFF
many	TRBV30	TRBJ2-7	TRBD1	TGTGCCACCGAGACAGGGGTGGCCTACGAGCAGTACTTC	CATETGVAYEQYF
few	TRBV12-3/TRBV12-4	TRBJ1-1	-	TGTGCCAGCAGTTTTTGGCGGGGGAACACTGAAGCTTTCTTT	CASSFWRGNTEAFF
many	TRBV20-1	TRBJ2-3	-	TGCAGTGCTCGATTGGGGAGCACAGATACGCAGTATTTT	CSARLGSTDTQYF
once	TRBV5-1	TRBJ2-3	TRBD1	TGCGCCAGCAGCAGGACAGGGGGAGGTCCAGATACGCAGTATTTT	CASSRTGGGPDTQYF
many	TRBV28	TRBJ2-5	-	TGTGCCAGCAGTTTACGGTTGTTAGGGAAAGAGACCCAGTACTTC	CASSLRLLGKETQYF
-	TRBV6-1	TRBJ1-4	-	TGTGCCAGCAGTGATGACGTAGTGACAGAAAAACTGTTTTTT	CASSDDVVTEKLFF
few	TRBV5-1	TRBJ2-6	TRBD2	TGCGCCAGCGGAAATCTAGCGGGAGGGTCTGGGGCCAACGTCCTGACTTTC	CASGNLAGGSGANVLTF
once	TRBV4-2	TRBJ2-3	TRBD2	TGTGCCAGCAGCCAAGATGCTAGCGGGAGCTCAGATACGCAGTATTTT	CASSQDASGSSDTQYF